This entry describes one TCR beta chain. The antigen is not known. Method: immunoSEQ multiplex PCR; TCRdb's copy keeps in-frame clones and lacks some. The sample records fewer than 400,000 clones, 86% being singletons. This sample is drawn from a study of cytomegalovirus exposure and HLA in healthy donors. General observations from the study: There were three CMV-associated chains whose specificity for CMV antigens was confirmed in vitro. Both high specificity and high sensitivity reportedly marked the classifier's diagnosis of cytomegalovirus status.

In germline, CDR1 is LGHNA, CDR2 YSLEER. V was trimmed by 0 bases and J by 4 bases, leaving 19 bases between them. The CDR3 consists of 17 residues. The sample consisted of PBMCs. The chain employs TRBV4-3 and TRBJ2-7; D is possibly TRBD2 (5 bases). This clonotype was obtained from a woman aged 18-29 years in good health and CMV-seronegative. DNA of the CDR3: TGCGCCAGCAGCCAAGATGGGAGTTGGGCGGAGAGTTACGAGCAGTACTTC. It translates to CASSQDGSWAESYEQYF.